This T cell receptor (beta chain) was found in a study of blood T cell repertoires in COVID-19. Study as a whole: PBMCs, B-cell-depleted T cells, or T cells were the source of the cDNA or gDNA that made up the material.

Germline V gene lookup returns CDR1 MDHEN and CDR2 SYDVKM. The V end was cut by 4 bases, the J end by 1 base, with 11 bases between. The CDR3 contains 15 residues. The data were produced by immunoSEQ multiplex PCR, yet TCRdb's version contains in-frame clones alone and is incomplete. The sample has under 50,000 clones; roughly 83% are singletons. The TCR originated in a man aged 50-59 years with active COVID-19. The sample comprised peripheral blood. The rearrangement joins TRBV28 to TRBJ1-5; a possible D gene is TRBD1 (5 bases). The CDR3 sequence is CASSYRGFSNQPQHF. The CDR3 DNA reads TGTGCCAGCAGTTATAGGGGATTCAGCAATCAGCCCCAGCATTTT.